These 17 T cell receptor beta chains share one sample of origin, sequenced in a study of cytomegalovirus exposure and HLA in healthy donors. Here immunoSEQ multiplex PCR was the method, and the copy in TCRdb shows in-frame clones only, minus some. The repertoire has about 330,000 clones, about nine tenths of them found once; the top ten carry 1% to 1.5%. Input material: PBMCs. Source of these receptors: a woman in her twenties or thirties in good health and CMV-seropositive.

V usage is TRBV30 and J usage is TRBJ1-5; D gene uncertain. Germline V gene lookup returns CDR1 GTSNPN and CDR2 SVGIG (reference sequence). There are 17 residues in the CDR3. V gave up 4 bases and J gave up 0 bases, with 19 bases separating them. In DNA form, the CDR3 reads TGTGCCTGGACCATAAAATCGGGAGAATATAGCAATCAGCCCCAGCATTTT. Its protein is CAWTIKSGEYSNQPQHF.

The chain uses TRBV5-6 and TRBJ2-2; the match to TRBD2 covers 12 bases. The germline V gene encodes CDR1 SGHDT and CDR2 YYEEEE. The CDR3 runs to 17 residues. The J segment lost 4 bases and the V segment lost 0 bases, leaving 4 bases of the junction unmatched. DNA of the CDR3: TGTGCCAGCAGCTTGGGAGCTAGCGGGGGGGCCACCGGGGAGCTGTTTTTT. Amino acids: CASSLGASGGATGELFF.

In regard to this clone: This specimen includes other DNA sequences encoding the same CDR3. This chain uses TRBV11-2 with TRBJ1-1; TRBD1 is a possible D gene (5 bases). This CDR3 region has 13 residues. Germline V gene sequence: CDR1 SGHAT, CDR2 FQNNGV. Trimming removed 1 base at V and 5 bases at J, with 8 bases between. Here the CDR3 reads CASSLVRGTEAFF. Written as DNA, the CDR3 is TGTGCCAGCAGCTTAGTAAGGGGTACTGAAGCTTTCTTT.

This clone was counted a single time. The rearrangement uses TRBV25-1 and TRBJ1-4, with a tentative D call TRBD1 (5 bases). Germline values: CDR1 MGHDK, CDR2 SYGVNS. This CDR3 contains 15 residues. V was shortened by 0 bases and J by 3 bases, with 8 bases between the two germline ends. CDR3 sequence (DNA): TGTGCCAGCAGTGAATATTTAGGGGCTAATGAAAAACTGTTTTTT. This translates into CASSEYLGANEKLFF.

The J gene is TRBJ2-7, the V gene TRBV5-1, with D possibly TRBD1 on 5 matching bases. The ends were cut back, 2 bases at V and 5 bases at J, with 11 bases in the middle. CDR3 length: 13 amino acids. From germline, CDR1 is SGHRS and CDR2 YFSETQ. In DNA, the CDR3 is TGCGCCAGCAGCTTACCAGGGAAGGACGAGCAGTACTTC. Protein product: CASSLPGKDEQYF.

This clone has only one observation. The chain recombines TRBV5-1 with TRBJ1-2; perhaps TRBD1 as D (6 bases). Germline CDR1 and CDR2: SGHRS and YFSETQ. V shed 4 bases and J shed 0 bases, with 16 bases lying between them. CDR3 length: 16 residues. For the CDR3, the DNA is TGCGCCAGCAGCGAGTTGGACAGCCCAGCTAACTATGGCTACACCTTC. Translating gives CASSELDSPANYGYTF.

This clone was picked up one time. The V and J genes are TRBV10-3 and TRBJ1-6, with a possible D match to TRBD1 (5 bases). V was shortened by 2 bases and J by 8 bases, with 16 bases between the two germline ends. The CDR3 runs 16 residues. Germline values: CDR1 ENHRY, CDR2 SYGVKD. The CDR3 loop is CAISERGRTGDSPLHF. CDR3 coding DNA: TGTGCCATCAGTGAGCGGGGTCGGACGGGGGATTCACCCCTCCACTTT.

The chain couples TRBV19 to TRBJ2-1; the D gene could be TRBD1 or TRBD2 (5 bases each). V dropped 3 bases and J dropped 0 bases, with 15 bases sitting between them. Per the germline V gene, CDR1 is LNHDA and CDR2 is SQIVND (reference sequence). The length of the CDR3 is 17 residues. The DNA of the CDR3 is TGTGCCAGTAGTATCGGTATGGGGGTAAGCTCCTACAATGAGCAGTTCTTC. Protein product: CASSIGMGVSSYNEQFF.

This clone was counted a single time. The rearrangement joins TRBV5-1 to TRBJ2-1, with TRBD1 as a possible D gene (6 bases). The CDR3 length is 15 residues. V lost 0 bases, J lost 9 bases, and 16 bases lay in between. CDR1 is SGHRS, CDR2 YFSETQ, per germline. The CDR3 DNA reads as TGCGCCAGCAGCTTGGGGCCTAGGGGGTCGCGTGAGCAGTTCTTC. Translating it yields CASSLGPRGSREQFF.

The chain couples TRBV28 to TRBJ2-1, with a weak D call TRBD1 (6 bases). CDR3 length equals 16 residues. With 6 bases removed from V and 2 bases from J, the gap between germline ends came to 17 bases. Per germline, CDR1 MDHEN and CDR2 SYDVKM. Written as DNA, the CDR3 is TGTGCCAGCAGCTCCCACTGGGGGACACCCTACAATGAGCAGTTCTTC. Residues: CASSSHWGTPYNEQFF.

The chain employs TRBV10-1 and TRBJ1-1, with 9 positions matching TRBD1. Looked up from germline, CDR1 is WNHNN and CDR2 is SYGVQD (reference sequence). The CDR3 contains 13 residues. V was pared by 8 bases and J by 1 base, with 2 bases of the junction left unmatched. The chain's CDR3 is CASQTGGNTEAFF. CDR3 DNA: TGCGCCAGCCAGACAGGGGGGAACACTGAAGCTTTCTTT.

The genes are TRBV27 and TRBJ1-5, with D possibly TRBD1 on 5 matching bases. Germline V gene data show CDR1 as MNHEY and CDR2 as SMNVEV (reference sequence). This CDR3 contains 16 residues. V was clipped by 6 bases and J by 0 bases, with 15 bases between them. The CDR3 protein is CASRLAGTISNQPQHF. CDR3 nucleotides: TGTGCCAGCAGACTTGCGGGGACCATTAGCAATCAGCCCCAGCATTTT.

This clone was recorded only once. The chain carries TRBV10-3 and TRBJ1-2; perhaps TRBD1 as D (5 bases). The CDR3 runs 13 residues. Between the trimmed V and J ends, which lost 0 bases and 4 bases, there was a span of 6 bases. Per germline, CDR1 ENHRY and CDR2 SYGVKD. CDR3 sequence reads: CAISESGGYGYTF. DNA of the CDR3: TGTGCCATCAGTGAGTCCGGGGGCTATGGCTACACCTTC.

The table lists this clone with a few counts. The chain is built from TRBV25-1 and TRBJ2-7; D is ambiguous. The germline gives CDR1 MGHDK, CDR2 SYGVNS. Trimming left V 3 bases short and J 3 bases short, with 6 bases between. This CDR3 is built from 12 residues. The CDR3 spells CASSELGYEQYF. The CDR3 nucleotides read TGTGCCAGCAGTGAGCTGGGCTACGAGCAGTACTTC.

The V call is TRBV27, the J call TRBJ1-1; a weak D match, TRBD1 (6 bases). The germline CDR1 and CDR2 sequences are MNHEY and SMNVEV (reference sequence). The CDR3 totals 12 residues. The ends were cut back, 6 bases at V and 1 base at J, with 6 bases in the middle. CDR3 sequence reads: CASRQGNTEAFF. CDR3 nucleotides: TGTGCCAGCAGACAGGGGAACACTGAAGCTTTCTTT.

The chain uses TRBV5-5 and TRBJ1-5, with D maybe TRBD1 (5 bases). CDR3 length equals 14 residues. Germline values: CDR1 SGHKS, CDR2 YYEKEE (reference sequence). Trimming pared 0 bases from V and 7 bases from J, leaving 11 bases between. The CDR3 DNA sequence: TGTGCCAGCAGCTTGGCCGGGGGGGAACAGCCCCAGCATTTT. Translation gives CASSLAGGEQPQHF. Combining the CDR3 with reference TRBV5-5 and TRBJ1-5 gives the whole variable domain DAGVTQSPTHLIKTRGQQVTLRCSPISGHKSVSWYQQVLGQGPQFIFQYYEKEERGRGNFPDRFSARQFPNYSSELNVNALLLGDSALYLCASSLAGGEQPQHFGDGTRLSIL.

The chain has TRBV5-1 and TRBJ2-3; D not certain. Trimming took 5 bases from V and 0 from J, leaving 7 bases between them. The CDR3 totals 13 residues. CDR1 SGHRS and CDR2 YFSETQ come from the germline V gene. The CDR3 DNA sequence: TGCGCCAGCAGAATGGATAGCACAGATACGCAGTATTTT. It is translated as CASRMDSTDTQYF.